Detailed here is one T cell receptor (beta chain). The data stem from a study of blood T cell repertoires in COVID-19. V gave up 5 bases and J gave up 9 bases; unmatched junction bases: 13. CDR3 length: 16 amino acids. Germline V gives CDR1 MDHEN, CDR2 SYDVKM. The assay was immunoSEQ multiplex PCR, and TCRdb's table has in-frame clones only and misses some. The data contain about 87,000 clones, over 70% of them singletons. This clonotype was sampled from a woman aged 45-65 years with acute or convalescent COVID-19. Sequencing used peripheral blood. The chain is built from TRBV28 and TRBJ2-1; TRBD1 agrees at 10 bases. The CDR3 nucleotides are TGTGCCAGCAGTACGCCGGGGACAGGGGATTGGGGTGAGCAGTTCTTC. It translates to CASSTPGTGDWGEQFF.